Sequencing of this T cell receptor beta chain was carried out in a study of yellow fever vaccine responses in identical twins. The study's findings and limits: Among the twins, the vaccine T cell response reportedly seemed partly convergent and partly personalized.

Germline values: CDR1 MDHEN, CDR2 SYDVKM. Trimming removed 2 bases from V and 2 bases from J, with 13 bases in between. The CDR3 has 15 residues. TCRdb fed the RT-PCR reads into MiXCR, producing one record per CDR3 protein. The sample includes fewer than 11,000 distinct CDR3 sequences, roughly 85% of them seen just once. Comments on this clonotype: The target antigen is unknown.

The sample in question was T cells from blood (PBMCs), unsorted or a sorted subset (not recorded which), obtained before or after yellow fever vaccination (not recorded which). The sequence came from a woman under 30 who received the yellow fever vaccine. The chain uses TRBV28 and TRBJ2-7; D may be TRBD1 (6 bases). CDR3 bases: TGTGCCAGCAGTTTAGCCGGGACACAAGCCTACGAGCAGTACTTC. This encodes CASSLAGTQAYEQYF.